The entry that follows covers one TCR beta chain sequence. Genes here carry mouse names. The read stops 4 residues short of the end of the CDR3; the missing end is completed from the germline J gene. The data belong to a study of CD8+ T cells in alopecia areata. cDNA serving as the sequencing template came from extracted, reverse transcribed RNA. TCRdb's table, derived via immunoSEQ multiplex PCR, lists solely in-frame clones and lacks some. The specimen has around 110,000 clones, none found just once. CDR1 is NSHNY, CDR2 SYGAGN, per germline. This CDR3 is built from 15 residues. The trim removed 4 bases at V and 3 bases at J, leaving 7 bases unmatched.

The V gene is TRBV13-1, the J gene TRBJ2-7; 10 bases line up with TRBD2. This TCR derives from a C3H/HeJ mouse with alopecia areata. Mice of this strain are of MHC haplotype H2-k. Material: lesional skin. The CDR3 is CASSPGLGAFYEQYF. The covered CDR3 bases are TGTGCCAGCAGTCCCGGACTGGGGGCCTTCTAT.